This TCR beta chain emerged from a study of long-term antiretroviral therapy in people with HIV. Runs used v3.0 of the immunoSEQ assay and were done at survey level. The data were produced by immunoSEQ multiplex PCR, yet TCRdb's version contains in-frame clones alone and is incomplete. The table includes about 27,000 clones, 75% to 90% detected once. The germline CDR1 and CDR2 sequences are SGHRS and YFSETQ. The V gene lost 0 bases and the J gene lost 3 bases, with 9 bases spanning the gap. The CDR3 totals 15 residues. The sequencing here drew on unsorted PBMCs, taken 2.3 years after starting antiretroviral therapy. This rearrangement joins TRBV5-1 to TRBJ1-4; D is ambiguous. The clonotype was recovered from a man aged 35 to 55 with HIV. The CDR3 nucleotides are TGCGCCAGCAGCTTGGAGGCCCGGCCTAATGAAAAACTGTTTTTT. The encoded protein is CASSLEARPNEKLFF.